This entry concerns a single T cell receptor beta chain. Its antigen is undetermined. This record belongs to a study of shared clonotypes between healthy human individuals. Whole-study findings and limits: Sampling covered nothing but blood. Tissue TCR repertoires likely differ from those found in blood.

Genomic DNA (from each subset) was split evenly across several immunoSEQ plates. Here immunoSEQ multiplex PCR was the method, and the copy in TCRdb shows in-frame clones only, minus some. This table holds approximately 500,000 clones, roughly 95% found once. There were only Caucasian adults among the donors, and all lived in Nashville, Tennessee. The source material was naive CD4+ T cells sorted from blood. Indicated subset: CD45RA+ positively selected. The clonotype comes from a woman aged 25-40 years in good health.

The CDR3 sequence: CASTWAGGVDYGYTF. The DNA of the CDR3 is TGTGCCAGCACGTGGGCAGGGGGAGTCGACTATGGCTACACCTTC. The chain joins TRBV6-5 to TRBJ1-2; 7 bases agree with TRBD1. V lost 7 bases, J lost 3 bases, and 11 bases stayed unmatched. The CDR3 sequence is 15 residues long. CDR1 is MNHEY and CDR2 is SVGAGI in the germline V gene.